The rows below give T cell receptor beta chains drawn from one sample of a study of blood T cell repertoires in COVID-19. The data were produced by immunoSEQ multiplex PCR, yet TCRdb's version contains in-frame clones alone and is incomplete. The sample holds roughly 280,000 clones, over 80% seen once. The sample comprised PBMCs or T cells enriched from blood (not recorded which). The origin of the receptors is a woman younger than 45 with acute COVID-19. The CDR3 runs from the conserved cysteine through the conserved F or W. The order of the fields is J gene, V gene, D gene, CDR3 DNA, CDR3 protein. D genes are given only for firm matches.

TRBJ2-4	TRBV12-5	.	TGTGCTAGTGGTTTGGTACAGGCTGCTCTAGCCAAAAACATTCAGTACTTC	CASGLVQAALAKNIQYF
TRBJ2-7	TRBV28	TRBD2	TGTGCCAGCAGTTCCGGGGGAGCGGGAGGGCCCTATCTCGTGGAGCAGTACTTC	CASSSGGAGGPYLVEQYF
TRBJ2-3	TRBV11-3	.	TGTGCCAGCAGCAGGGGGATCGCGGGAGATACGCAGTATTTT	CASSRGIAGDTQYF
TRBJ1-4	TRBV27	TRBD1	TGTGCCAGCAGTTTCCGGGACAGTGAAAAACTGTTTTTT	CASSFRDSEKLFF
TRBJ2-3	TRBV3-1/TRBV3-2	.	TGTGCCAGCAGCCAAGATCGGGTTAGCACAGATACGCAGTATTTT	CASSQDRVSTDTQYF
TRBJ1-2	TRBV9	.	TGTGCCAGCAGCGTAGGGCGGGACGGAACTAACTATGGCTACACCTTC	CASSVGRDGTNYGYTF
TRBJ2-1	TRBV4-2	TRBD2	TGTGCCAGCAGCCAAGAACTAGCGGGGGGCTCCTACAATGAGCAGTTCTTC	CASSQELAGGSYNEQFF
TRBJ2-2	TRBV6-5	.	TGTGCCAGCAGTTACACAACCGCGAACACCGGGGAGCTGTTTTTT	CASSYTTANTGELFF
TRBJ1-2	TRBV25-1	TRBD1	TGTGCCAGCAGTTACTCCGGGACAGAAACCGCCTATGGCTACACCTTC	CASSYSGTETAYGYTF
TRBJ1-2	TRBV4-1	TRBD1	TGCGCCAGCAGCCAAGTGGGGACAGCTAACTATGGCTACACCTTC	CASSQVGTANYGYTF
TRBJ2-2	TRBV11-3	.	TGTGCCAGCAGCCAGGCCACTACCGGGGAGCTGTTTTTT	CASSQATTGELFF
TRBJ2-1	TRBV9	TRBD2	TGTGCCAGCAGCGTAGAGCTAGCGGACTACAATGAGCAGTTCTTC	CASSVELADYNEQFF
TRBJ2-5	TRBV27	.	TGTGCCAGCAGTTTATCCGCAACATTTGAGACCCAGTACTTC	CASSLSATFETQYF
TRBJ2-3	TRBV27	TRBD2	TGTGCCAGCAGTTTTACTAGCGGGAGTTGGTATACGCAGTATTTT	CASSFTSGSWYTQYF
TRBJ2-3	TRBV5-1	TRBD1	TGCGCCAGCAGCTTGGGCCGGGACAGGGTGACAGATACGCAGTATTTT	CASSLGRDRVTDTQYF
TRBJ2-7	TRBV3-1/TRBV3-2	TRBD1	TGTGCCAGCAGCCTTCTCCGGGACAGGGCCTACGAGCAGTACTTC	CASSLLRDRAYEQYF
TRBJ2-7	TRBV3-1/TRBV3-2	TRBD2	TGTGCCAGCAGCCAAGGACTAGCACCCGAGCAGTACTTC	CASSQGLAPEQYF
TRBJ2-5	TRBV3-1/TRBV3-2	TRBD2	TGTGCCAGCAGCCAAGAGCCTAGCGGCCAAGAGACCCAGTACTTC	CASSQEPSGQETQYF
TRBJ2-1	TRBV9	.	TGTGCCAGCAGCGTAGAGGGACTCGTGACCTTTAGCTCCTACAATGAGCAGTTCTTC	CASSVEGLVTFSSYNEQFF